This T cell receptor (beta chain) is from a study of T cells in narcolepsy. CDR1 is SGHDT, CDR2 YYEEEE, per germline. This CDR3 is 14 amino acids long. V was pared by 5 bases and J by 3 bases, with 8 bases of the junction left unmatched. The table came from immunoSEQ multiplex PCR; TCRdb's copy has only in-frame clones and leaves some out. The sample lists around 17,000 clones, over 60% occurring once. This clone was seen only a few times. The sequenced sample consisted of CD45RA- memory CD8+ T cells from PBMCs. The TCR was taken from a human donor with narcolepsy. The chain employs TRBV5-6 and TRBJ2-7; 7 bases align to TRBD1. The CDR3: CASSTPGQHYEQYF. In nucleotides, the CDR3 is TGTGCCAGCAGTACACCGGGACAGCACTACGAGCAGTACTTC.